These 17 T cell receptor beta chains were all obtained from the same sample, sequenced in a study of blood T cell repertoires in COVID-19. Some clones are missing from TCRdb's copy, which holds only in-frame ones; the method was immunoSEQ multiplex PCR. The table lists 220,000 or so clones, 70% to 90% of them singletons. Sequenced: peripheral blood. These receptors were collected from a woman aged 50 to 60 with COVID-19, enrolled during active disease.

The V gene is TRBV7-6, the J gene TRBJ2-3; 8 bases are shared with TRBD2. This CDR3 has 19 residues. Germline V CDR1 and CDR2: SGHVS, FNYEAQ. Unmatched junction bases numbered 20, after V lost 6 bases and J lost 3 bases. CDR3 sequence reads: CASSRQRSGGVQRTDTQYF. The DNA of the CDR3 is TGTGCCAGCAGTCGCCAGAGAAGCGGGGGTGTTCAAAGGACAGATACGCAGTATTTT.

The gene calls are TRBV9 and TRBJ1-6; D not resolved. The CDR3 loop spans 14 amino acids. Between the trimmed V and J ends, which lost 0 bases and 5 bases, there was a span of 6 bases. Germline loops: CDR1 SGDLS, CDR2 YYNGEE. In nucleotides, the CDR3 is TGTGCCAGCAGCGTAGGGGAGAATAATTCACCCCTCCACTTT. As protein: CASSVGENNSPLHF. The full variable domain, completed using reference TRBV9 and TRBJ1-6, is DSGVTQTPKHLITATGQRVTLRCSPRSGDLSVYWYQQSLDQGLQFLIQYYNGEERAKGNILERFSAQQFPDLHSELNLSSLELGDSALYFCASSVGENNSPLHFGNGTRLTVT.

The chain couples TRBV7-2 to TRBJ2-3; TRBD2 aligns across 8 bases. The length of the CDR3 is 15 residues. Germline V CDR1 and CDR2: SGHTA, FQGNSA. The J segment lost 1 base and the V segment lost 3 bases, leaving 3 bases of the junction unmatched. The CDR3 loop reads CASSFKAGGTDTQYF. CDR3 nucleotide sequence: TGTGCCAGCAGCTTCAAAGCGGGGGGCACAGATACGCAGTATTTT. The complete variable domain, with remaining parts taken from reference TRBV7-2 and TRBJ2-3, reads GAGVSQSPSNKVTEKGKDVELRCDPISGHTALYWYRQSLGQGLEFLIYFQGNSAPDKSGLPSDRFSAERTGGSVSTLTIQRTQQEDSAVYLCASSFKAGGTDTQYFGPGTRLTVL.

This chain connects TRBV6-5 to TRBJ2-2; D is possibly TRBD1 (5 bases). From germline, CDR1 is MNHEY and CDR2 SVGAGI. The V gene lost 6 bases and the J gene lost 1 base, with 9 bases spanning the gap. The CDR3 length is 14 residues. CDR3 nucleotides: TGTGCCAGCAGCACAGACAGGAACACCGGGGAGCTGTTTTTT. This translates into CASSTDRNTGELFF.

The gene calls are TRBV2 and TRBJ2-4; the match to TRBD1 covers 9 bases. This CDR3 is built from 13 residues. Germline-derived CDR1 and CDR2 are SNHLY and FYNNEI. Losses at the gene ends were 5 bases for V and 10 bases for J; bases not matched to a gene: 6. CDR3 coding DNA: TGTGCCAGCAGTTCCGGACAGGGGCGGATTCAGTACTTC. It yields the protein CASSSGQGRIQYF.

This clone was observed a handful of times. V gene TRBV20-1 combines with J gene TRBJ2-7, with unresolved D. V lost 5 bases to trimming and J lost 0 bases, with 5 bases between them. The CDR3 totals 11 residues. The germline V gene has CDR1 DFQATT and CDR2 SNEGSKA (reference sequence). The CDR3 sequence: CSAPISYEQYF. The CDR3 DNA follows: TGCAGTGCTCCCATCTCCTACGAGCAGTACTTC.

This clone was picked up a small number of times. The J gene is TRBJ2-2, the V gene TRBV5-6; D perhaps matches TRBD2 (6 bases). The CDR3 runs 16 residues. The germline V and J ends were trimmed by 3 bases and 2 bases, with 14 bases remaining between them. Germline CDR1 and CDR2: SGHDT and YYEEEE. This CDR3 is CASSSKRADNTGELFF. The CDR3 nucleotides read TGTGCCAGCAGCTCTAAGCGGGCAGATAACACCGGGGAGCTGTTTTTT.

To note about this clone: Within the sample, other DNA sequences also encode this same CDR3. V and J are TRBV10-3 and TRBJ1-5; D gene unclear. The CDR3 runs 14 residues. Trimming took 3 bases from V and 0 from J, leaving 6 bases between them. Germline V CDR1 and CDR2: ENHRY, SYGVKD. The CDR3 protein is CAISESRSNQPQHF. The CDR3 coding sequence is TGTGCCATCAGTGAATCTCGTAGCAATCAGCCCCAGCATTTT.

The V call is TRBV7-6, the J call TRBJ1-6; TRBD1 might be the D (5 bases). The V and J ends lost 6 bases and 6 bases respectively, with 12 bases between them. There are 14 residues in the CDR3. Germline V gene data show CDR1 as SGHVS and CDR2 as FNYEAQ. The CDR3: CASSWGGVNSPLHF. The CDR3, as DNA: TGTGCCAGCAGTTGGGGGGGGGTTAATTCACCCCTCCACTTT. Filled out from reference TRBV7-6 and TRBJ1-6, the complete variable domain reads GAGVSQSPRYKVTKRGQDVALRCDPISGHVSLYWYRQALGQGPEFLTYFNYEAQQDKSGLPNDRFSAERPEGSISTLTIQRTEQRDSAMYRCASSWGGVNSPLHFGNGTRLTVT.

The V gene is TRBV6-5, the J gene TRBJ1-2; 10 bases are a match to TRBD1. The germline V gene encodes CDR1 MNHEY and CDR2 SVGAGI. The CDR3 extends over 15 amino acids. The V and J ends lost 7 bases and 8 bases, in that order; junction bases with no gene match: 13. The CDR3 DNA reads as TGTGCCAGCATCCTAGGGGGACAGGGGTCGAAAGGCTACACCTTC. This encodes CASILGGQGSKGYTF.

This chain links TRBV5-1 with TRBJ2-2; D is unresolved. Trimming pared 7 bases from V and 4 bases from J, leaving 14 bases between. Germline assignment: CDR1 SGHRS and CDR2 YFSETQ. The CDR3 is made up of 14 amino acids. CDR3 sequence: CASQRSLATGELFF. CDR3 in DNA: TGCGCCAGCCAGAGGTCCCTCGCCACCGGGGAGCTGTTTTTT.

This rearrangement joins TRBV5-4 to TRBJ1-6, with 8 bases that match TRBD1. The CDR3 is 15 residues long. In germline, CDR1 is SGHNT, CDR2 YYREEE (reference sequence). V lost 4 bases to trimming and J lost 10 bases; unmatched junction nucleotides: 10. The CDR3, as DNA: TGTGCCAGCAGCCTAGGGACAGGCCTGGGGTCACCCCTCCACTTT. Protein: CASSLGTGLGSPLHF.

The rearrangement links TRBV11-3 to TRBJ1-1; the D is unclear. CDR1 is SGHNT, CDR2 YENEEA, per germline. This CDR3 contains 14 residues. V dropped 5 bases and J dropped 0 bases, with 10 bases sitting between them. This CDR3 reads CASSTRLMNTEAFF. CDR3 coding DNA: TGTGCCAGCAGCACCCGACTGATGAACACTGAAGCTTTCTTT.

For the CDR3, the DNA is TGTGCCAGCAGCTTACAGGGGATCGACGATACGCAGTATTTT. Amino acid sequence: CASSLQGIDDTQYF. The V call is TRBV11-3, the J call TRBJ2-3; TRBD1 might be the D (6 bases). The V end was cut by 2 bases, the J end by 6 bases, with 12 bases between. The CDR3 contains 14 residues. Germline CDR1 SGHNT, CDR2 YENEEA.

CDR3 sequence: CASSVGGPEYSNQPQHF. CDR3 nucleotide sequence: TGTGCCAGCAGCGTAGGGGGGCCTGAATATAGCAATCAGCCCCAGCATTTT. The chain combines TRBV9 with TRBJ1-5, with D perhaps matching TRBD1 (6 bases). Germline CDR1 reads SGDLS; CDR2 reads YYNGEE. This CDR3 has 17 amino acids. Trimming shortened V by 0 bases and J by 0 bases, and 13 bases separated the two germline ends. The full variable domain, completed using reference TRBV9 and TRBJ1-5, is DSGVTQTPKHLITATGQRVTLRCSPRSGDLSVYWYQQSLDQGLQFLIQYYNGEERAKGNILERFSAQQFPDLHSELNLSSLELGDSALYFCASSVGGPEYSNQPQHFGDGTRLSIL.

This chain links TRBV27 with TRBJ1-1; 8 positions agree with TRBD1. CDR3 size: 18 residues. V shed 4 bases, J shed 4 bases, and the junction held 17 bases outside the gene matches. In germline, CDR1 is MNHEY, CDR2 SMNVEV (reference sequence). CDR3 residues: CASSSIGQGPWVGTEAFF. The CDR3 DNA follows: TGTGCCAGCAGTTCGATCGGACAGGGCCCCTGGGTTGGCACTGAAGCTTTCTTT.

The chain links TRBV7-2 to TRBJ1-4; 7 bases line up with TRBD1. J was trimmed by 1 base and V by 5 bases; bases with no gene match: 16. This CDR3 is built from 19 residues. The germline CDR1 and CDR2 sequences are SGHTA and FQGNSA. The CDR3 here is CASSAVPRYRGLTNEKLFF. The CDR3 nucleotides read TGTGCCAGCAGCGCGGTTCCCCGGTACAGGGGTTTAACTAATGAAAAACTGTTTTTT.